The 4 T cell receptor beta chains below come from one sample, sequenced in a study of tumor T cells in aggressive B-cell lymphoma. Clones were read by immunoSEQ multiplex PCR, and TCRdb kept only the in-frame ones, dropping some. The sample comprises 900 to 1,300 clones, 80% to 95% of which are singletons, and approximately 13% rests with the top ten. Sequencing used tumor tissue. The receptors come from an adult with diffuse large B cell lymphoma.

The chain combines TRBV5-1 with TRBJ2-5; a possible D gene is TRBD1 (6 bases). The germline V and J ends were trimmed by 5 bases and 2 bases, with 7 bases remaining between them. Germline CDR1 SGHRS, CDR2 YFSETQ. The CDR3 runs 12 residues. CDR3 sequence reads: CASRDRQETQYF. DNA of the CDR3: TGCGCCAGCAGGGACAGACAAGAGACCCAGTACTTC.

This chain joins TRBV21-1 and TRBJ1-6. TRBV21-1 is annotated as a pseudogene. The CDR3 totals 18 residues. DNA of the CDR3: TGTGCCAGCAGTGTAATTGTAGCTACACATAATCATAATTCACCCCTCCACTTT. It encodes CASSVIVATHNHNSPLHF.

Turning to this clone: At one end the junction does not follow the germline gene, possibly because of a read error. The rearrangement joins TRBV19 to TRBJ1-4, with D perhaps matching TRBD1 (5 bases). The CDR3 is made up of 14 amino acids. Germline V gene data show CDR1 as LNHDA and CDR2 as SQIVND (reference sequence). The CDR3, as DNA: TGTGCTAGTAGTATGCAGGGAACTAATGAAAAACTGTTTTTT. Translation gives CASSMQGTNEKLFF.

This rearrangement joins TRBV7-8 to TRBJ1-1; 8 bases map to TRBD1. V shed 4 bases, J shed 5 bases, and the junction held 6 bases outside the gene matches. The CDR3 is made up of 14 amino acids. Germline V CDR1 and CDR2: SGHVS, FQNEAQ. CDR3 coding DNA: TGTGCCAGCAGCTCGGACAGGGTAACAACTGAAGCTTTCTTT. It is translated as CASSSDRVTTEAFF.